This is a list of T cell receptor beta chains from one sample in a study of T cell changes during pregnancy in multiple sclerosis. Profiled with immunoSEQ multiplex PCR; TCRdb holds only in-frame clones, not every one. The table has around 69,000 clones, 92% seen once. This specimen was peripheral blood, taken in the first trimester of pregnancy. These receptors all come from a female donor with multiple sclerosis, enrolled in a pregnancy study. Both conserved end residues are part of each CDR3. The D gene is left open where the match is weak. Clone size, where shown, is once, few, many, or a class for clones that have expanded.

TRBV25-1	TRBJ2-7	-	-	CASSDFVQTYEQYF	TGTGCCAGCAGTGACTTCGTACAGACCTACGAGCAGTACTTC
TRBV19	TRBJ1-1	-	-	CASSIGSGNTEAFF	TGTGCCAGTAGTATCGGATCGGGGAACACTGAAGCTTTCTTT
TRBV29-1	TRBJ1-3	TRBD1	-	CSVVGQGGGNTIYF	TGCAGCGTCGTTGGACAGGGAGGTGGAAACACCATATATTTT
TRBV11-2	TRBJ2-3	TRBD2	-	CASSLLAGGRSDTQYF	TGTGCCAGCAGCTTACTAGCGGGAGGGCGATCAGATACGCAGTATTTT
TRBV9	TRBJ2-1	TRBD2	once	CASSVAGASYNEQFF	TGTGCCAGCAGCGTCGCGGGAGCCTCCTACAATGAGCAGTTCTTC
TRBV28	TRBJ1-5	-	-	CASTRQINQPQHF	TGTGCCAGCACCAGGCAGATCAATCAGCCCCAGCATTTT
TRBV4-1	TRBJ2-7	TRBD1	-	CASSQGQGAYEQYF	TGCGCCAGCAGCCAAGGACAGGGGGCCTACGAGCAGTACTTC
TRBV15	TRBJ2-1	-	-	CATSLGRLGTGNEQFF	TGTGCCACCAGCCTTGGCCGACTAGGCACCGGGAATGAGCAGTTCTTC
TRBV4-1	TRBJ1-4	-	-	CASSHGVLNEKLFF	TGCGCCAGCAGCCACGGGGTGCTTAATGAAAAACTGTTTTTT
TRBV19	TRBJ1-1	TRBD1	-	CASSIRTTGPGGEAFF	TGTGCCAGTAGTATTCGTACGACAGGGCCAGGAGGTGAAGCTTTCTTT
TRBV5-1	TRBJ2-4	TRBD2	-	CASSSGLAGAKNIQYF	TGCGCCAGCAGCTCCGGACTAGCGGGAGCCAAAAACATTCAGTACTTC
TRBV11-3	TRBJ1-1	TRBD1	-	CASSKGQGEAFF	TGTGCCAGCAGCAAAGGACAGGGTGAAGCTTTCTTT
TRBV7-7	TRBJ2-1	TRBD1	-	CASSPLGQGDRAYNEQFF	TGTGCTAGCAGCCCATTAGGACAGGGTGATCGAGCCTACAATGAGCAGTTCTTC
TRBV5-4	TRBJ2-1	TRBD2	-	CASSLGLAGVSYNEQFF	TGTGCCAGCAGCCTCGGACTAGCGGGAGTCTCCTACAATGAGCAGTTCTTC
TRBV28	TRBJ2-7	-	-	CASMSGTFTSYEQYF	TGTGCCAGCATGTCCGGGACATTTACCTCCTACGAGCAGTACTTC